Listed below are T cell receptor beta chains from one sample, sequenced in a study of cytomegalovirus exposure and HLA in healthy donors. The repertoire was sequenced with immunoSEQ multiplex PCR; TCRdb's copy has only in-frame clones and lacks some. The table includes about 150,000 clones, 70% to 90% detected once. The source material was PBMCs. These receptors came from a woman aged 18-29 years in good health and CMV-seronegative. The CDR3 runs from the conserved cysteine through the conserved F or W. A D gene is named only where the DNA matches it firmly. Only some rows state a clone size, as once, few, many or a class for expanded clones.

clone_size: .; v_call: TRBV13; d_call: .; j_call: TRBJ1-4; cdr3_nt: TGTGCCAGCAGCTTATCCGGGAATGAAAAACTGTTTTTT; cdr3_aa: CASSLSGNEKLFF
clone_size: .; v_call: TRBV5-8; d_call: .; j_call: TRBJ1-3; cdr3_nt: TGTGCCAGCAGCTTGGTGGCAGGGCGAGGAAACACCATATATTTT; cdr3_aa: CASSLVAGRGNTIYF
clone_size: once; v_call: TRBV6-5; d_call: TRBD1; j_call: TRBJ1-2; cdr3_nt: TGTGCCAGCGCCCCCGGGGGACAGCCCTATGGCTACACCTTC; cdr3_aa: CASAPGGQPYGYTF
clone_size: .; v_call: TRBV7-2; d_call: TRBD2; j_call: TRBJ2-1; cdr3_nt: TGTGCCAGCAGCCTCCCCGTGCTAGCGGATTACAATGAGCAGTTCTTC; cdr3_aa: CASSLPVLADYNEQFF
clone_size: .; v_call: TRBV15; d_call: .; j_call: TRBJ2-7; cdr3_nt: TGTGCCACCAGAGAGGGACATTCGAGCTCCTACGAGCAGTACTTC; cdr3_aa: CATREGHSSSYEQYF
clone_size: .; v_call: TRBV2; d_call: .; j_call: TRBJ1-5; cdr3_nt: TGTGCCAGCCGGGGAGGGCCCCAGCCCCAGCATTTT; cdr3_aa: CASRGGPQPQHF
clone_size: .; v_call: TRBV27; d_call: .; j_call: TRBJ2-1; cdr3_nt: TGTGCCAGCAGTTTAGGTGGGACTTACAATGAGCAGTTCTTC; cdr3_aa: CASSLGGTYNEQFF
clone_size: few; v_call: TRBV4-3; d_call: TRBD2; j_call: TRBJ2-1; cdr3_nt: TGCGCCAGCAGCCCAATTGAGACTAGCGCTTACAATGAGCAGTTCTTC; cdr3_aa: CASSPIETSAYNEQFF
clone_size: .; v_call: TRBV2; d_call: TRBD1; j_call: TRBJ1-5; cdr3_nt: TGTGCCAGCAGAGGACAGGGCGGGCAGCCCCAGCATTTT; cdr3_aa: CASRGQGGQPQHF
clone_size: once; v_call: TRBV28; d_call: .; j_call: TRBJ1-5; cdr3_nt: TGTGCCAGCAGTGGAAGACTTCAGCCCCAGCATTTT; cdr3_aa: CASSGRLQPQHF
clone_size: few; v_call: TRBV5-1; d_call: TRBD1; j_call: TRBJ2-7; cdr3_nt: TGCGCCAGCAGCTGGACCGGGACAGGGGGATCCGAGCAGTACTTC; cdr3_aa: CASSWTGTGGSEQYF
clone_size: .; v_call: TRBV19; d_call: .; j_call: TRBJ1-4; cdr3_nt: TGTGCCAGTAGAGATGCGGCAGCAACTAATGAAAAACTGTTTTTT; cdr3_aa: CASRDAAATNEKLFF
clone_size: .; v_call: TRBV7-2; d_call: TRBD1; j_call: TRBJ2-3; cdr3_nt: TGTGCCAGCAGCTTAGGAGGGGGCCTCTCGGCAGATACGCAGTATTTT; cdr3_aa: CASSLGGGLSADTQYF
clone_size: .; v_call: TRBV5-1; d_call: TRBD1; j_call: TRBJ2-1; cdr3_nt: TGCGCCAGCAGCAACGACAGGGGCCTTGTCTACAATGAGCAGTTCTTC; cdr3_aa: CASSNDRGLVYNEQFF
clone_size: .; v_call: TRBV7-9; d_call: .; j_call: TRBJ2-2; cdr3_nt: TGTGCCAGCAGCTCAAAGGAGCTAACCGGGGAGCTGTTTTTT; cdr3_aa: CASSSKELTGELFF
clone_size: .; v_call: TRBV7-8; d_call: TRBD2; j_call: TRBJ2-4; cdr3_nt: TGTGCCAGCAGCATAAGCGGGGGCAAAAACATTCAGTACTTC; cdr3_aa: CASSISGGKNIQYF
clone_size: .; v_call: TRBV11-2; d_call: TRBD1; j_call: TRBJ2-5; cdr3_nt: TGTGCCAGCAGCTCTCAGACAGGGGAAGAGACCCAGTACTTC; cdr3_aa: CASSSQTGEETQYF
clone_size: .; v_call: TRBV28; d_call: TRBD2; j_call: TRBJ2-3; cdr3_nt: TGTGCCAGCAGAGCTTGGGACAGGGGACTAGCGGGACTCAGAACAGATACGCAGTATTTT; cdr3_aa: CASRAWDRGLAGLRTDTQYF
clone_size: .; v_call: TRBV28; d_call: .; j_call: TRBJ2-1; cdr3_nt: TGTGCCAGCAGTCAGACCCGGGACTTATACAATGAGCAGTTCTTC; cdr3_aa: CASSQTRDLYNEQFF
clone_size: .; v_call: TRBV29-1; d_call: TRBD1; j_call: TRBJ1-1; cdr3_nt: TGCAGCGTACAGGGGCGCGCCGGCACTGAAGCTTTCTTT; cdr3_aa: CSVQGRAGTEAFF
clone_size: .; v_call: TRBV9; d_call: .; j_call: TRBJ1-2; cdr3_nt: TGTGCCAGCAGCCCCCGCACCCTGAGGGGCTACACCTTC; cdr3_aa: CASSPRTLRGYTF
clone_size: .; v_call: TRBV7-9; d_call: .; j_call: TRBJ2-5; cdr3_nt: TGTGCCAGCACCTACTTGGGGCAGTTTGGGGAGACCCAGTACTTC; cdr3_aa: CASTYLGQFGETQYF
clone_size: .; v_call: TRBV5-1; d_call: .; j_call: TRBJ2-7; cdr3_nt: TGCGCCAGCAGCTTGAGACAGAGCTACGAGCAGTACTTC; cdr3_aa: CASSLRQSYEQYF
clone_size: .; v_call: TRBV19; d_call: TRBD1; j_call: TRBJ2-7; cdr3_nt: TGTGCCAGTAGCATAAACCGGGACAGATTGGAACAGTACTTC; cdr3_aa: CASSINRDRLEQYF
clone_size: .; v_call: TRBV13; d_call: .; j_call: TRBJ2-7; cdr3_nt: TGTGCCAGCACCCGACTGGAGAGGGTGCAGGTGCGGCCCTACGAGCAGTACTTC; cdr3_aa: CASTRLERVQVRPYEQYF
clone_size: .; v_call: TRBV29-1; d_call: TRBD2; j_call: TRBJ2-5; cdr3_nt: TGCAGCGTTGAAAAGACTAGCGGGATGGGGACCCAGTACTTC; cdr3_aa: CSVEKTSGMGTQYF
clone_size: few; v_call: TRBV21-1; d_call: .; j_call: TRBJ2-7; cdr3_nt: TGTGCCAGCCAAGGACTAGCGGCCTCCTACGAGCAGTACTTC; cdr3_aa: CASQGLAASYEQYF
clone_size: .; v_call: TRBV6-1; d_call: .; j_call: TRBJ1-5; cdr3_nt: TGTGCCAGCACGGAAACTGGGGAGAGCAATCAGCCCCAGCATTTT; cdr3_aa: CASTETGESNQPQHF
clone_size: .; v_call: TRBV28; d_call: TRBD1; j_call: TRBJ1-1; cdr3_nt: TGTGCCAGCAGTCCACCACGCTACCGGGACAGGGGGGGAGCTTTCTTT; cdr3_aa: CASSPPRYRDRGGAFF
clone_size: .; v_call: TRBV4-3; d_call: .; j_call: TRBJ1-4; cdr3_nt: TGCGCCAGCAGCTCCCGGGGAGTATCTAATGAAAAACTGTTTTTT; cdr3_aa: CASSSRGVSNEKLFF
clone_size: .; v_call: TRBV27; d_call: .; j_call: TRBJ1-2; cdr3_nt: TGTGCCAGCAGTTTAGCGGGGGCGCACGGCTACACCTTC; cdr3_aa: CASSLAGAHGYTF
clone_size: few; v_call: TRBV5-4; d_call: .; j_call: TRBJ1-4; cdr3_nt: TGTGCCAGCAGCTTGCCGGGGGTTAATGAAAAACTGTTTTTT; cdr3_aa: CASSLPGVNEKLFF
clone_size: .; v_call: TRBV19; d_call: TRBD1; j_call: TRBJ2-4; cdr3_nt: TGTGCCAGTAGCCGTGAGGTGACAGGGGGCCGGAACATTCAGTACTTC; cdr3_aa: CASSREVTGGRNIQYF
clone_size: .; v_call: TRBV5-1; d_call: .; j_call: TRBJ2-3; cdr3_nt: TGCGCCAGCAGCTCAAAACAGGGTAACACAGATACGCAGTATTTT; cdr3_aa: CASSSKQGNTDTQYF
clone_size: .; v_call: TRBV12-5; d_call: .; j_call: TRBJ2-3; cdr3_nt: TGTGCTAGTGGCGGCCCAAGGGGTGGTAGCACAGATACGCAGTATTTT; cdr3_aa: CASGGPRGGSTDTQYF
clone_size: .; v_call: TRBV4-1; d_call: .; j_call: TRBJ1-1; cdr3_nt: TGCGCCAGCAGCCAAGTGTCGGACTCAGCGCGTGAAGCTTTCTTT; cdr3_aa: CASSQVSDSAREAFF
clone_size: .; v_call: TRBV7-3; d_call: TRBD2; j_call: TRBJ2-3; cdr3_nt: TGTGCCAGCAGCTTAACTTCGGCTAGCGGGATCAGCACAGATACGCAGTATTTT; cdr3_aa: CASSLTSASGISTDTQYF
clone_size: .; v_call: TRBV6-1; d_call: .; j_call: TRBJ1-3; cdr3_nt: TGTGCCACCTCACCAATACTGCCTGGAAACACCATATATTTT; cdr3_aa: CATSPILPGNTIYF
clone_size: .; v_call: TRBV7-9; d_call: .; j_call: TRBJ2-1; cdr3_nt: TGTGCCAGCAGCTATACGACTGATGAGCAGTTCTTC; cdr3_aa: CASSYTTDEQFF
clone_size: .; v_call: TRBV7-2; d_call: .; j_call: TRBJ2-3; cdr3_nt: TGTGCCAGCAGCTTAAGGTACAGGGAGAGCACAGATACGCAGTATTTT; cdr3_aa: CASSLRYRESTDTQYF
clone_size: .; v_call: TRBV19; d_call: TRBD2; j_call: TRBJ2-5; cdr3_nt: TGTGCCAGTAGTTCGCGCTCGGGAGGAGAGACCCAGTACTTC; cdr3_aa: CASSSRSGGETQYF
clone_size: few; v_call: TRBV28; d_call: TRBD2; j_call: TRBJ2-7; cdr3_nt: TGTGCCAGCAGCCCGGGGGCTAGCGGGAGCTCCTACGAGCAGTACTTC; cdr3_aa: CASSPGASGSSYEQYF
clone_size: .; v_call: TRBV7-2; d_call: TRBD2; j_call: TRBJ2-7; cdr3_nt: TGTGCCAGCAGCTTAGTAACTAGCGGGAGGGGCGAGCAGTACTTC; cdr3_aa: CASSLVTSGRGEQYF
clone_size: .; v_call: TRBV2; d_call: TRBD1; j_call: TRBJ2-7; cdr3_nt: TGTGCCAGTGGGACAGCCTACGAGCAGTACTTC; cdr3_aa: CASGTAYEQYF
clone_size: once; v_call: TRBV7-2; d_call: .; j_call: TRBJ2-7; cdr3_nt: TGTGCCAGCAGCTTAGGGGAGGGGGGGTCCTACGAGCAGTACTTC; cdr3_aa: CASSLGEGGSYEQYF
clone_size: .; v_call: TRBV27; d_call: TRBD1; j_call: TRBJ1-2; cdr3_nt: TGTGCCAGCAGTTCACCCGGGACAGCTAACTATGGCTACACCTTC; cdr3_aa: CASSSPGTANYGYTF
clone_size: .; v_call: TRBV6-5; d_call: .; j_call: TRBJ1-5; cdr3_nt: TGTGCCAGCAGCTCAGATAGCAATCAGCCCCAGCATTTT; cdr3_aa: CASSSDSNQPQHF
clone_size: .; v_call: TRBV27; d_call: .; j_call: TRBJ2-1; cdr3_nt: TGTGCCAGCAGTCCCAACGTCCTCGGCAATGAGCAGTTCTTC; cdr3_aa: CASSPNVLGNEQFF
clone_size: .; v_call: TRBV19; d_call: .; j_call: TRBJ1-2; cdr3_nt: TGTGCCAGTAGTCGCGGGTTCCGGTATGGCTACACCTTC; cdr3_aa: CASSRGFRYGYTF
clone_size: .; v_call: TRBV10-3; d_call: TRBD2; j_call: TRBJ2-7; cdr3_nt: TGTGCCATCAGTGGCCGGGGGGTAGCGGGATCGGGCGAGCAGTACTTC; cdr3_aa: CAISGRGVAGSGEQYF
clone_size: .; v_call: TRBV19; d_call: TRBD2; j_call: TRBJ2-2; cdr3_nt: TGTGCCAGTAGTAGAACTAGCGGGAGGACCGGGGAGCTGTTTTTT; cdr3_aa: CASSRTSGRTGELFF
clone_size: .; v_call: TRBV27; d_call: TRBD2; j_call: TRBJ2-1; cdr3_nt: TGTGCCAGCAGTCCCCTTGCGGGACTAGCGGGAAGCTCCTACAATGAGCAGTTCTTC; cdr3_aa: CASSPLAGLAGSSYNEQFF
clone_size: .; v_call: TRBV19; d_call: TRBD1; j_call: TRBJ1-5; cdr3_nt: TGTGCCAGTATCGGACAGGGAGGGAGCAATCAGCCCCAGCATTTT; cdr3_aa: CASIGQGGSNQPQHF
clone_size: .; v_call: TRBV7-9; d_call: TRBD2; j_call: TRBJ2-5; cdr3_nt: TGTGCCAGCAGCCGACTAGCGGGAGATGATGAGACCCAGTACTTC; cdr3_aa: CASSRLAGDDETQYF
clone_size: .; v_call: TRBV18; d_call: TRBD2; j_call: TRBJ2-1; cdr3_nt: TGTGCCAGCTCACCCCCTAGCGGGACTTCCAATGAGCAGTTCTTC; cdr3_aa: CASSPPSGTSNEQFF
clone_size: .; v_call: TRBV7-7; d_call: TRBD2; j_call: TRBJ2-3; cdr3_nt: TGTGCTAGCAGCCGAGCGGGAGCGAGAGATACGCAGTATTTT; cdr3_aa: CASSRAGARDTQYF
clone_size: .; v_call: TRBV27; d_call: TRBD1; j_call: TRBJ1-5; cdr3_nt: TGTGCCAGCAGTTTCGGGACAGGAAGAGACTCGCCCCAGCATTTT; cdr3_aa: CASSFGTGRDSPQHF